What follows are 14 T cell receptor beta chains derived from one specimen sequenced in a study of Graves' ophthalmopathy and Graves' hyperthyroidism. The study amplified TCR beta CDR3 regions using RNA transcripts. RT-PCR was first run with HTBI primers, then multiplex PCR in a second round. MiXCR was run by TCRdb on the multiplex PCR reads, yielding one entry per CDR3 protein. The table lists about 700,000 distinct CDR3 sequences, approximately 40% of them singletons, with about 40% in the top ten. The sample was peripheral blood. Receptors were obtained from an adult man with Graves' ophthalmopathy.

The rearrangement uses TRBV11-1 and TRBJ1-1; 8 bases match TRBD1. The CDR3 is made up of 15 amino acids. The germline V gene encodes CDR1 SGHAT and CDR2 FQDESV (reference sequence). Trimming cost V 5 bases and J 6 bases; bases outside gene matches: 11. The CDR3 protein is CASSAYGQGAAEAFF. The CDR3 DNA reads TGTGCCAGCAGCGCATACGGACAGGGAGCCGCTGAAGCTTTCTTT.

This sequence joins TRBV9 and TRBJ2-2; a possible D gene is TRBD2 (6 bases). V was cut by 6 bases and J by 7 bases, with 10 bases left in between. The CDR3 length is 12 residues. Germline values: CDR1 SGDLS, CDR2 YYNGEE. The DNA of the CDR3 is TGTGCCAGCACCGGGAGCAACGGGGAGCTGTTTTTT. Translation: CASTGSNGELFF.

In this sample, this clonotype turned up many times. The J gene is TRBJ2-7, the V gene TRBV7-9, with 8 bases matching TRBD1. The ends lost 3 bases at V and 2 bases at J; junction bases unmatched: 15. Germline assignment: CDR1 SEHNR and CDR2 FQNEAQ (reference sequence). The CDR3 spans 18 residues. CDR3 loop: CASSLDGQGRSSAYEQYF. The CDR3 bases are TGTGCCAGCAGCTTGGACGGACAGGGAAGGTCCTCCGCCTACGAGCAGTACTTC.

The chain employs TRBV7-9 and TRBJ2-5; D is possibly TRBD1 (6 bases). With 7 bases removed from V and 3 bases from J, the gap between germline ends came to 12 bases. Germline CDR1 and CDR2: SEHNR and FQNEAQ (reference sequence). This CDR3 has 13 amino acids. The chain's CDR3 is CASKPGHEETQYF. CDR3 DNA: TGTGCCAGCAAGCCGGGACACGAAGAGACCCAGTACTTC.

Remarks on this clonotype: The junction departs from the called germline gene at one end, perhaps through a read error. The rearrangement links TRBV24-1 to TRBJ1-5, with a weak D call TRBD1 (5 bases). There are 15 residues in the CDR3. Per germline, CDR1 KGHDR and CDR2 SFDVKD. The CDR3 sequence: CASSFGGMGNQPQHF. The CDR3 DNA is TGCGCCAGCAGCTTCGGGGGTATGGGCAATCAGCCCCAGCATTTT.

In the case of this clonotype: A much larger clone lies a single base off, so this may be a read error. Since no conserved phenylalanine or tryptophan closes the CDR3, a read error is the likely cause. V usage is TRBV25-1 and J usage is TRBJ1-1, with D tentatively TRBD1 (5 bases). The CDR3 covers 12 residues. In germline, CDR1 is MGHDK, CDR2 SYGVNS. Trimming stripped 6 bases from V and 11 bases from J, with 16 bases between. The CDR3 region is CASSQDQRDAFS. CDR3 DNA: TGTGCCAGCAGCCAAGATCAAAGGGACGCTTTCTCT.

This clonotype was seen a few times. The CDR3 ends on some other residue instead of the conserved phenylalanine or tryptophan, so this is likely a read error. The CDR3 loop reads CASNDGLGREETQYL. The CDR3 bases are TGTGCCAGCAACGACGGACTGGGCCGAGAAGAGACCCAGTACTTG. The chain is built from TRBV7-9 and TRBJ2-5; a possible D gene is TRBD2 (5 bases). Germline CDR1 reads SEHNR; CDR2 reads FQNEAQ (reference sequence). Trimming took 7 bases from V and 3 from J, leaving 18 bases between them. The CDR3 spans 15 residues.

This clonotype was seen a handful of times. The chain couples TRBV7-9 to TRBJ2-5; TRBD2 aligns across 12 bases. From germline, CDR1 is SEHNR and CDR2 FQNEAQ (reference sequence). The CDR3 is 16 residues long. Trimming took 1 base from V and 5 from J; bases not matched to a gene: 5. The CDR3 coding sequence is TGTGCCAGCAGCTTAGGGACTAGCGGGGTGTCGGAGACCCAGTACTTC. Residues: CASSLGTSGVSETQYF.

The chain is built from TRBV29-1 and TRBJ2-5; 7 bases fit TRBD1. The CDR3 runs to 15 residues. Looked up from germline, CDR1 is SQVTM and CDR2 is ANQGSEA. With V trimmed by 4 bases and J by 4 bases, 12 bases remained unmatched. CDR3 sequence: CSVVLRTGGRETQYF. In DNA, the CDR3 is TGCAGCGTTGTCCTCCGGACAGGAGGCAGAGAGACCCAGTACTTC.

This clonotype was picked up a small number of times. The CDR3 bases are TGTGCCAGCAGCTTGGAACAGGGGGCGAACACTGAAGCTTTCTTT. This sequence encodes CASSLEQGANTEAFF. The chain has TRBV5-4 and TRBJ1-1, with 9 bases fitting TRBD1. The germline gives CDR1 SGHNT, CDR2 YYREEE (reference sequence). The CDR3 has 15 residues. J gave up 1 base and V 0 bases, and 1 base lay outside the gene matches.

To note about this clonotype: A much bigger clone sits one base away, suggesting this may be a read error. The J gene is TRBJ2-5, the V gene TRBV7-3; a possible D gene is TRBD1 (6 bases). The length of the CDR3 is 13 residues. Trimming removed 3 bases from V and 9 bases from J, with 14 bases in between. The germline V gene encodes CDR1 SGHTA and CDR2 FQGTGA. This chain's CDR3 is CASSFRQDGSQYF. The CDR3 nucleotides are TGTGCCAGCAGCTTCCGACAGGATGGGTCCCAGTACTTC.

This clonotype was seen only a few times. The V call is TRBV29-1, the J call TRBJ2-7; 11 bases are a match to TRBD1. The germline V gene encodes CDR1 SQVTM and CDR2 ANQGSEA. V lost 6 bases to trimming and J lost 7 bases; unmatched junction nucleotides: 14. The CDR3 is 15 amino acids. The CDR3 spells CSVSRDRGVASEQYF. CDR3 bases: TGCAGCGTGTCCCGGGACAGGGGGGTGGCGAGTGAGCAGTACTTC.

The rearrangement links TRBV24-1 to TRBJ1-5; 7 positions agree with TRBD1. The germline V gene encodes CDR1 KGHDR and CDR2 SFDVKD. Germline trimming cut 11 bases from V and 3 bases from J; bases unmatched to any gene: 12. The CDR3 has 15 residues. The CDR3 reads CASRSLTGYNQPQHF. The CDR3 coding sequence is TGTGCCAGCAGGAGCTTGACAGGGTACAATCAGCCCCAGCATTTT.

The table lists this clonotype with many counts. The gene calls are TRBV2 and TRBJ2-5, with D perhaps TRBD1 (6 bases). V was trimmed by 6 bases and J by 2 bases, leaving 10 bases between them. The CDR3 contains 13 residues. Germline CDR1 reads SNHLY; CDR2 reads FYNNEI. Written as DNA, the CDR3 is TGTGCCAGCAGCAGAACAGGGCAAGAGACCCAGTACTTC. Translating gives CASSRTGQETQYF.